This T cell receptor (beta chain) was obtained from a study of cytomegalovirus exposure and HLA in healthy donors. Study observations and caveats: More clonal expansion characterized HLA-associated TCR beta chains than equally common others in a later analysis. Common viral pathogens seemed, in a later analysis, to connect with several of the most significant clusters. Most of the CMV-associated TCR beta chains (in a later analysis) appeared to be HLA-restricted.

The CDR3 runs 13 residues. Germline CDR1 is MGHDK and CDR2 is SYGVNS. The ends lost 10 bases at V and 6 bases at J; junction bases unmatched: 8. A multiplex PCR was run with 60 Vbeta primers and 13 Jbeta primers. Profiled with immunoSEQ multiplex PCR; TCRdb holds only in-frame clones, not every one. The data hold around 94,000 clones, with approximately 77% observed a single time. This clone was found a few times. Its antigen is still unknown. The receptor comes from a human donor in good health. Sequencing input: PBMCs. This chain links TRBV25-1 with TRBJ1-1; 10 bases fit TRBD1. CDR3: CATRGQGLPEAFF. CDR3 sequence (DNA): TGTGCCACCAGGGGACAGGGGCTCCCTGAAGCTTTCTTT.